One T cell receptor beta chain is described in this entry. What it binds is not known. This sample was included in a study of blood T cells in healthy people across ages. Study context: Capturing about one barcoded beta molecule per two T cells was achieved by template switching. Study-level findings and limits: The unsorted PBMCs prevented any conclusive comparison of naive versus antigen-experienced cells. Shifts in expanded clonotypes may have been confounded by donor CMV status, which was unknown. Researchers deemed the diversity estimates from one million T cells underestimates.

A second about 6 to 12 cycle PCR used barcoded and J-beta primers. TCRdb recomputed calls from the 5' RACE reads with MiXCR, one row per CDR3 protein. The sample contains about 670,000 distinct CDR3 sequences, around 38% of which appear only once. The CDR3 sequence is 14 residues long. The V and J ends lost 9 bases and 5 bases respectively, with 19 bases between them. Germline CDR1 MNHEY, CDR2 SVGAGI. The receptor was isolated from an elderly man in good health. Sequencing used blood. The gene calls are TRBV6-5 and TRBJ2-5, with D perhaps TRBD2 (6 bases). DNA of the CDR3: TGTGCCAGTCGGAGGGGTAGTGTTTGGGAGACCCAGTACTTC. Translation gives CASRRGSVWETQYF.